Shown below are 22 T cell receptor gamma chains from a single sample sequenced in a study of gamma-delta chains in newborns, infants, children. TCRdb fed the reads to CATT. The repertoire table contains roughly 41 gamma-chain clones. Sequenced here: blood, sampled at week 4. These receptors were taken from a child who was a newborn, infant or young child, either healthy, febrile or measles-vaccinated (not recorded which). This table probably holds off-target reads from a library built for another chain.

Details on this clone: The limits of the CDR3 on the DNA are not certain, so only TCRdb's listed CDR3 is given. The V gene reported is TRGV9; the J gene is uncalled. Germline V CDR1 and CDR2: GITISATS, ISYDGTV (reference sequence). The CDR3 sequence runs 27 residues, both termini included. The CDR3 region is CACDTLSWKEASWDTRQMFFGTGIKLF.

About this clone itself: The DNA is left out, because the CDR3 cannot be placed on it with certainty; the CDR3 is given as TCRdb lists it. The CDR3 region is CACDTPSSSWDTRQMFFGTGIKLF. The V gene is TRGV9; the J gene was not called. The CDR3 length equals 24 residues, ends included. Germline V gives CDR1 GITISATS, CDR2 ISYDGTV (reference sequence).

The J segment was not called; the V segment is TRGV9. The V gene's germline CDR1 is GITISATS and CDR2 ISYDGTV (reference sequence). This CDR3 is 16 amino acids long. The CDR3 DNA reads TGTGCCTTTCGCCCTCAGTACTGGGGGATACGCGATAAACTCACCTTT. Residues: CAFRPQYWGIRDKLTF.

For this clone: No DNA is shown, since the ends of the CDR3 on it are uncertain; the CDR3 is the one TCRdb lists. There is no J gene call, but TRGV9 is given as the V gene. 25 amino acids form the CDR3, both terminal residues included. Germline CDR1 and CDR2: GITISATS and ISYDGTV (reference sequence). CDR3 sequence: CACDTGGAHSWDTRQMFFGTGIKLF.

For this clone: No DNA is shown, since the ends of the CDR3 on it are uncertain; the CDR3 is the one TCRdb lists. The V gene is listed as TRGV9; no J gene was called. The CDR3 spans 30 amino acids, including both terminal residues. Germline CDR1 is GITISATS and CDR2 is ISYDGTV (reference sequence). The CDR3 spells CACDTVLGDTNPAFSWDTRGMFFGTGIKLF.

This clone has a single count. Because the CDR3's place on the DNA is in doubt, the DNA is left out and the CDR3 is given as listed by TCRdb. The V gene was identified as TRGV9, while no J gene was called. The CDR3 sequence runs 29 residues, both termini included. CDR1 is GITISATS and CDR2 is ISYDGTV in the germline V gene (reference sequence). The CDR3: CACDTVLGEPPASSWDTRQMFFGTGIKLF.

Notes on this clone: Because the CDR3's place on the DNA is in doubt, the DNA is left out and the CDR3 is given as listed by TCRdb. No J gene was named, though the V gene is TRGV9. Germline V lookup: CDR1 GITISATS, CDR2 ISYDGTV (reference sequence). With termini counted, the CDR3 has 22 amino acids. The CDR3 here is CACDAVGTNTRQMFFGTGIKLF.

This clone was picked up a small number of times. This CDR3 reads CAFGGYTAQLFF. In DNA, the CDR3 is TGTGCCTTTGGGGGATACACAGCACAACTCTTCTTT. The J gene was not called, though the V gene is TRGV9. The CDR3 loop spans 12 amino acids. Germline lookup yields CDR1 GITISATS and CDR2 ISYDGTV (reference sequence).

With the J gene uncalled, the V gene is TRGV9. In germline, CDR1 is GITISATS, CDR2 ISYDGTV (reference sequence). There are 13 residues in the CDR3. CDR3 nucleotides: TGTGCCTTTTGTATGAGTTGGACAGCACAACTCTTCTTT. Protein sequence: CAFCMSWTAQLFF.

Concerning this clone itself: The DNA is omitted, as the CDR3 cannot be located on it reliably, and the CDR3 follows TCRdb's listing. The V segment is TRGV9, and no J call was made. The CDR3 spans 26 amino acids, including both terminal residues. Per the germline V gene, CDR1 is GITISATS and CDR2 is ISYDGTV (reference sequence). The CDR3 sequence is CACDTVWGFSSWDTRQMFFGTGIKLF.

No J gene was called, and the V gene is TRGV9. CDR3 size: 28 residues. In germline, CDR1 is GITISATS, CDR2 ISYDGTV (reference sequence). In DNA form, the CDR3 reads TGTGCCTGGGATTCCGTAATGGGGGATACCCGAAGCTCCTGGGACACCCGACAGATGTTTTCCGGAACTGGCATCAAACTCTTC. Protein: CAWDSVMGDTRSSWDTRQMFSGTGIKLF.

As to this clone: Because the CDR3's place on the DNA is in doubt, the DNA is left out and the CDR3 is given as listed by TCRdb. With the J gene uncalled, the V gene is TRGV9. Including both end residues, the CDR3 is 26 amino acids long. The V gene's germline CDR1 is GITISATS and CDR2 ISYDGTV (reference sequence). CDR3 loop: CACDNILGDTSWDTRQMFFGTGIKLF.

With respect to this clone: It is unclear where the CDR3 begins or ends on the DNA, so no DNA is shown, and the CDR3 is as TCRdb lists it. The J gene was not called, though the V gene is TRGV9. The CDR3 contains 26 residues when both ends are counted. Germline CDR1 GITISATS, CDR2 ISYDGTV (reference sequence). This CDR3 reads CACDAVLGDQPWDTRQMFFGTGIKLF.

On this clone: The DNA is omitted, as the CDR3 cannot be located on it reliably, and the CDR3 follows TCRdb's listing. The V gene is given as TRGV9, and no J gene call is available. CDR1 and CDR2 from the germline V gene are GITISATS and ISYDGTV (reference sequence). Inclusive of both ends, the CDR3 amounts to 24 amino acids. This chain's CDR3 is CACDSYDIVWDTRQMSFGTGIKLF.

The V gene call reads TRGV9; no J gene was called. Germline V CDR1 and CDR2: GITISATS, ISYDGTV (reference sequence). The CDR3 extends over 17 amino acids. Here the CDR3 reads CACDTLTGGYVTAQLFF. Here the CDR3 DNA reads TGTGCCTGTGACACCCTTACTGGGGGATACGTGACAGCACAACTCTTCTTT.

The J gene was not called, though the V gene is TRGV9. This CDR3 is built from 16 residues. Germline V gene data show CDR1 as GITISATS and CDR2 as ISYDGTV (reference sequence). The chain's CDR3 is CACDTVGEALTAQLFF. Here the CDR3 DNA reads TGTGCCTGTGACACCGTTGGGGAAGCTTTGACAGCACAACTCTTCTTT.

In regard to this clone: Because the CDR3's place on the DNA is in doubt, the DNA is left out and the CDR3 is given as listed by TCRdb. The J gene went uncalled, whereas the V gene is TRGV9. A total of 24 residues make up the CDR3, ends included. The germline gives CDR1 GITISATS, CDR2 ISYDGTV (reference sequence). CDR3 region: CACDTGDSSWDTRQMFFGTGIKLF.

Points on this clone: It is unclear where the CDR3 begins or ends on the DNA, so no DNA is shown, and the CDR3 is as TCRdb lists it. A V gene of TRGV9 was called, but no J gene was assigned. Germline CDR1 reads GITISATS; CDR2 reads ISYDGTV (reference sequence). The CDR3 is 25 residues long, ends included. The CDR3: CACDTAGGFTWDTRQMFFGTGIKLF.

This chain joins TRGV8 and TRGJ1 or TRGJ2. The CDR3 totals 14 residues. From germline, CDR1 is VENAVY and CDR2 YDSYNSRV. V lost 4 bases and J lost 0; bases outside the gene matches: 6. The CDR3 sequence is CATWEIPNYYKKLF. CDR3 in DNA: TGTGCCACCTGGGAAATCCCGAATTATTATAAGAAACTCTTT.

As regards this clone: No DNA is shown, since the ends of the CDR3 on it are uncertain; the CDR3 is the one TCRdb lists. The CDR3 protein is CACDTGPTTLGGSWDTRQMFFGTGIKLF. No J gene was named, though the V gene is TRGV9. Ends included, the CDR3 has 28 residues. Germline V gene lookup returns CDR1 GITISATS and CDR2 ISYDGTV (reference sequence).

Concerning this clone: Other DNA sequences within the sample encode an identical CDR3. V gene TRGV9 was called; the J gene was not. CDR3 length: 21 amino acids. Per germline, CDR1 GITISATS and CDR2 ISYDGTV (reference sequence). CDR3: CACDPLLPGGGYGSLTAQLFF. DNA for the CDR3: TGTGCCTGTGACCCCCTCCTACCGGGTGGGGGATACGGTTCCTTGACAGCACAACTCTTCTTT.

The V gene is TRGV9, but the J gene lacks a call. Germline V gene data show CDR1 as GITISATS and CDR2 as ISYDGTV (reference sequence). This CDR3 region has 17 residues. The CDR3 protein is CACDNWGSYSLTAQLFF. The CDR3 region has the DNA TGTGCCTGTGACAACTGGGGGTCCTATTCTTTGACAGCACAACTCTTCTTT.